These T cell receptor beta chains were read from a single sample in a study of T-cell reconstitution after alpha-beta-depleted transplantation in children. Each CDR3 protein is one row after TCRdb ran MiXCR on the PCR reads. The sample contains about 610,000 distinct CDR3 sequences, about 11% of which appear only once. This material consisted of PBMCs from the stem cell graft donor, taken from the stem cell graft. The receptors here all came from a human donor who donated a stem cell graft to a child with acute myeloid leukemia. Both conserved end residues are part of each CDR3. Each record gives: V gene, J gene, D gene, clone size, CDR3 DNA, CDR3 protein. D genes are given only for firm matches. Expanded clones get a size class; other rows say once, few or many, or leave the size out.

TRBV5-1	TRBJ2-1	-	many	TGTGCCAGCAGCTTGGACGGGTCCCCCTACAATGAGCAGTTCTTC	CASSLDGSPYNEQFF
TRBV20-1	TRBJ2-1	-	-	TGCAGTGCTGTATTAGCCCCCAGAGGGCAGTTCTTC	CSAVLAPRGQFF
TRBV12-5	TRBJ2-5	-	few	TGTGCTAGTTCAGGGTTGACACAAGAGACCCAGTACTTC	CASSGLTQETQYF
TRBV6-6	TRBJ1-1	-	few	TGTGCCACCTACCGGACTGAAGCTTTCTTT	CATYRTEAFF
TRBV5-5	TRBJ2-5	TRBD2	many	TGTGCCAGCAGCTTGGCGCTAGCGGAAGAGACCCAGTACTTC	CASSLALAEETQYF
TRBV27	TRBJ1-1	-	-	TGTGCCAGCAGTCCCCCGGGACTGCCGAACACTGAAGCTTTCTTT	CASSPPGLPNTEAFF
TRBV20-1	TRBJ1-1	-	-	TGCAGTGCTAGATGGGAGAACACTGAAGCTTTCTTT	CSARWENTEAFF
TRBV14	TRBJ2-4	TRBD1	-	TGTGCCAGCAGCCAAGACGGGACAGCCAAAGACATTCAGTACTTC	CASSQDGTAKDIQYF
TRBV4-2	TRBJ2-1	TRBD2	many	TGTGCCACGTCGGGGGCGGGAGGAACCGATGAGCAGTTCTTC	CATSGAGGTDEQFF
TRBV20-1	TRBJ2-7	TRBD2	-	TGCAGTGCTAGTCATAGCGGGAGAACTTACGAGCAGTACTTC	CSASHSGRTYEQYF
TRBV7-2	TRBJ2-7	TRBD2	many	TGTGCCAGCAGCTTAGCGGGGGCGGGAGGAGTCGAGCAGTACTTC	CASSLAGAGGVEQYF
TRBV7-9	TRBJ2-5	-	-	TGTGCCAGCAGCACATCATATAGTCACCAAGAGACCCAGTACTTC	CASSTSYSHQETQYF
TRBV5-1	TRBJ2-3	TRBD2	many	TGCGCCAGCAGCTTCTCGGGAGGTTCGCCAGATACGCAGTATTTT	CASSFSGGSPDTQYF
TRBV15	TRBJ2-1	-	-	TGTGCCACCAGCAGAGATCGGGGGTTCAATGAGCAGTTCTTC	CATSRDRGFNEQFF
TRBV20-1	TRBJ2-7	TRBD2	-	TGCAGTGCTAGATCGGGACTAGCGGGAGCGGACGAGCAGTACTTC	CSARSGLAGADEQYF
TRBV11-2	TRBJ2-5	TRBD1	-	TGTGCCAGCAGCCCCGCCCCGCAGGGGGCGGATGAGACCCAGTACTTC	CASSPAPQGADETQYF
TRBV7-3	TRBJ2-5	-	-	TGTGCCAGCAGCTTAAGTCCAGGGTTTGACCAGTACTTC	CASSLSPGFDQYF
TRBV18	TRBJ2-2	TRBD2	few	TGTGCCAGCTCACCGAAAGAAAGCGGGACGGGTCACGGGGAGCTGTTTTTT	CASSPKESGTGHGELFF
TRBV27	TRBJ2-7	-	few	TGTGCCAGCACTTACCGGGGTCAAAATAGCTACGAGCAGTACTTC	CASTYRGQNSYEQYF
TRBV12-3/TRBV12-4	TRBJ2-6	-	few	TGTGCCAGCAGTTTAGCCAGCCGCTCTGGGGCCAACGTCCTGACTTTC	CASSLASRSGANVLTF
TRBV20-1	TRBJ2-2	-	-	TGCAGTGCTAGAGACCCAGCCCGCTTGGCCTTCACCGGGGAGCTGTTTTTT	CSARDPARLAFTGELFF
TRBV7-8	TRBJ2-5	TRBD2	many	TGTGCCAGCAGCCCTAGCGGGAGCTCAGAGACCCAGTACTTC	CASSPSGSSETQYF
TRBV11-2	TRBJ1-3	-	many	TGTGCCAGCAGTTCACCCAGGGATGGAAACACCATATATTTT	CASSSPRDGNTIYF
TRBV12-3/TRBV12-4	TRBJ1-1	-	-	TGTGCCAGCAGTTCTACTGTGCCCGGGGTCATGAACACTGAAGCTTTCTTT	CASSSTVPGVMNTEAFF
TRBV11-2	TRBJ2-1	-	many	TGTGCCAGCAGCTTACATCTCGGGGCATCTTACAATGAGCAGTTCTTC	CASSLHLGASYNEQFF
TRBV7-2	TRBJ2-5	TRBD1	-	TGTGCCAGCGTACGGGGACAGGGGTGGTGGACCCAGTACTTC	CASVRGQGWWTQYF
TRBV28	TRBJ2-1	-	-	TGTGCCAGCAGACCGGGGACCGCGGATGAGCAGTTCTTC	CASRPGTADEQFF
TRBV7-9	TRBJ2-1	TRBD2	-	TGTGCCAGCAGCTTAGGAGCGGGACTAGCGGGAGGAAATGAGCAGTTCTTC	CASSLGAGLAGGNEQFF
TRBV6-6	TRBJ2-1	-	many	TGTGCCAGCAGTTACAGGGGTTACAATGAGCAGTTCTTC	CASSYRGYNEQFF
TRBV29-1	TRBJ2-5	TRBD2	many	TGCAGCGTTGGACTAGCGGGAGTCAGAGAGACCCAGTACTTC	CSVGLAGVRETQYF
TRBV6-5	TRBJ2-5	-	many	TGTGCCAGCAGGTACAGGGCTGAGGAGACCCAGTACTTC	CASRYRAEETQYF
TRBV3-1	TRBJ2-1	TRBD1	-	TGTGCCAGCAGCCAACTAGTGGGACAGGGGAATTATGAGCAGTTCTTC	CASSQLVGQGNYEQFF
TRBV28	TRBJ2-2	-	few	TGTGCCAGCAGTTTACAGGGATTAAAGACCGGGGAGCTGTTTTTT	CASSLQGLKTGELFF
TRBV15	TRBJ2-5	-	-	TGTGCCACCAGCAGACTAGGGCTTGGGGGGACCCAGTACTTC	CATSRLGLGGTQYF
TRBV29-1	TRBJ2-1	TRBD2	many	TGCAGCGTAGATAGAGCCGGGACTAGCTCCTACAATGAGCAGTTCTTC	CSVDRAGTSSYNEQFF
TRBV12-3/TRBV12-4	TRBJ2-5	TRBD2	few	TGTGCCAGCACCCGAGTAGCGGGAGGGGGAGAGACCCAGTACTTC	CASTRVAGGGETQYF
TRBV27	TRBJ2-7	-	many	TGTGCCAGCAGCCCGGGGGAGACCTACGAGCAGTACTTC	CASSPGETYEQYF
TRBV7-2	TRBJ2-5	-	few	TGTGCCAGCAGCTTATTACGAGCTAAGCCCCAAGAGACCCAGTACTTC	CASSLLRAKPQETQYF
TRBV7-9	TRBJ1-1	-	-	TGTGCCAGCAGTTATACAGGATACACTGAAGCTTTCTTT	CASSYTGYTEAFF
TRBV12-3/TRBV12-4	TRBJ2-5	-	few	TGTGCCAGCAGACAGGGTCCCGAAGGGACCCAGTACTTC	CASRQGPEGTQYF
TRBV7-2	TRBJ2-7	TRBD1	-	TGTGCCAGCAGTAACACCGGGACAGGGTACTACGAGCAGTACTTC	CASSNTGTGYYEQYF
TRBV5-8	TRBJ1-4	TRBD1	few	TGTGCCAGCAGCTTCGGGACAGGGGCAGGAGAAAAACTGTTTTTT	CASSFGTGAGEKLFF
TRBV11-2	TRBJ2-5	-	many	TGTGCCAGCAGCTTAACCCTTCAAGAGACCCAGTACTTC	CASSLTLQETQYF
TRBV20-1	TRBJ2-3	-	-	TGCAGTGCTAGATCCAGCATAGATACGCAGTATTTT	CSARSSIDTQYF
TRBV9	TRBJ2-7	TRBD2	many	TGTGCCAGCAGCGCCTTCCGGGAGGGCGGCGAGCAGTACTTC	CASSAFREGGEQYF
TRBV27	TRBJ2-2	-	many	TGTGCCACCCGACGTGGGCAGGGCATTGTAACCGGGGAGCTGTTTTTT	CATRRGQGIVTGELFF
TRBV30	TRBJ2-3	-	few	TGTGCCTGGAGTGTACGGGAGAACCCAGATACGCAGTATTTT	CAWSVRENPDTQYF
TRBV6-1	TRBJ2-1	TRBD2	few	TGTGCCAGCAGTATAGCGGGAGGGTTGAACAATGAGCAGTTCTTC	CASSIAGGLNNEQFF
TRBV10-3	TRBJ2-2	TRBD2	-	TGTGCCATCAGTGATAGACTAGCGGGAGTTGGAGGTGCCGGGGAGCTGTTTTTT	CAISDRLAGVGGAGELFF
TRBV30	TRBJ2-1	-	-	TGTGCCTGGAGTTCCTCGCATGGAGCCTACAATGAGCAGTTCTTC	CAWSSSHGAYNEQFF
TRBV18	TRBJ2-1	TRBD2	few	TGTGCCAGCCTCCAAAGCGGGACCCCCAATGAGCAGTTCTTC	CASLQSGTPNEQFF
TRBV28	TRBJ2-1	TRBD2	many	TGTGCCAGCAGTCGCCTTGGGGGGGGGTCGGACAATGAGCAGTTCTTC	CASSRLGGGSDNEQFF
TRBV20-1	TRBJ2-7	-	-	TGCAGTGCTAGACCCGGGACTTCTAAGGACCTAAGGGAGCAGTACTTC	CSARPGTSKDLREQYF
TRBV20-1	TRBJ2-5	-	few	TGCAGTGCTAGAGGGGACGAGCAAGAGACCCAGTACTTC	CSARGDEQETQYF
TRBV15	TRBJ2-3	TRBD1	few	TGTGCCACCAGCAGACCAGGGACAGCTAACACAGATACGCAGTATTTT	CATSRPGTANTDTQYF